The TCR beta chain described here comes from a study of blood T cell repertoires in COVID-19. Study details: PBMCs, B-cell-depleted T cells, or T cells provided the cDNA or gDNA that made up the material.

The V end lost 6 bases, the J end lost 3 bases, and 30 bases lay between the germline ends. The CDR3 is made up of 19 amino acids. Germline assignment: CDR1 MDHEN and CDR2 SYDVKM. Authors' analysis steps: Reference gene primers were amplified, and this amplification served to estimate nucleated cell counts. The method was immunoSEQ multiplex PCR; TCRdb's version includes in-frame clones alone and lacks a portion of them. Clone size and V and J calls were adopted from that table, with D and trimming inferred from the DNA. The data show under 150,000 clones, around four fifths seen once. The specimen sequenced was peripheral blood. This receptor was obtained from a human donor in a cohort sampled during active COVID-19. The gene calls are TRBV28 and TRBJ2-7; maybe TRBD2 (6 bases). The CDR3 DNA follows: TGTGCCAGCAGCGCAACATGGGGTGTTCGGGAGAATCGCTACTACGAGCAGTACTTC. This translates into CASSATWGVRENRYYEQYF. The full variable domain, with the rest looked up from reference TRBV28 and TRBJ2-7, is DVKVTQSSRYLVKRTGEKVFLECVQDMDHENMFWYRQDPGLGLRLIYFSYDVKMKEKGDIPEGYSVSREKKERFSLILESASTNQTSMYLCASSATWGVRENRYYEQYFGPGTRLTVT.